This is a list of T cell receptor beta chains from one sample in a study of shared clonotypes between healthy human individuals. Libraries were prepared by immunoSEQ multiplex PCR; TCRdb keeps only in-frame clonotypes and omits some of them. The sample includes hundreds of thousands of clones, 90% to 96% of them seen just once. The sequencing input was naive CD4+ T cells sorted from blood. These receptors all stem from a woman in her twenties or thirties in good health. Both conserved end residues are part of each CDR3. D genes are given only for firm matches. Part of the rows lack a size; the others show once, few, many or a class for expanded clones.

v_gene,j_gene,d_gene,abundance,CDR3nt,CDR3aa
TRBV5-1,TRBJ2-3,-,-,TGCGCCAGCAGCCAGTTGGGGGTAGAGACAGATACGCAGTATTTT,CASSQLGVETDTQYF
TRBV7-2,TRBJ1-6,TRBD1,-,TGTGCCAGCAGCTTAGCGCCCTCCGGACAGGGGAACTCACCCCTCCACTTT,CASSLAPSGQGNSPLHF
TRBV27,TRBJ2-7,-,-,TGTGCCAGCAGTTTATACCCGGGACTGGGAATGTACGAGCAGTACTTC,CASSLYPGLGMYEQYF
TRBV30,TRBJ2-1,-,-,TGTGCCTGGACTTTGGTAGCCAATGAGCAGTTCTTC,CAWTLVANEQFF
TRBV27,TRBJ2-3,-,-,TGTGCCAGCAGTGGGGGACGAGCTAGCACAGATACGCAGTATTTT,CASSGGRASTDTQYF
TRBV5-1,TRBJ2-7,-,once,TGCGCCAGCAGCTCGGGATCCGGGACCCCCTCCGAGCAGTACTTC,CASSSGSGTPSEQYF
TRBV19,TRBJ1-2,-,once,TGTGCCAGTAGTTCCTGGGAAAGGTATGGCTACACCTTC,CASSSWERYGYTF
TRBV7-3,TRBJ2-1,-,-,TGTGCCAGCAGCTTGAGTGGGAGTAACTACAATGAGCAGTTCTTC,CASSLSGSNYNEQFF
TRBV5-6,TRBJ1-2,-,once,TGTGCCAGCAGCTTGATGTCAGGCTATGGCTACACCTTC,CASSLMSGYGYTF
TRBV6-6,TRBJ2-7,-,-,TGTGCCAGCAGTTCCAGTTGGTCCTACGAGCAGTACTTC,CASSSSWSYEQYF
TRBV28,TRBJ2-7,TRBD2,-,TGTGCCAGCAGTTCCCCCACTAGCGGGAGGTCGTCCTACGAGCAGTACTTC,CASSSPTSGRSSYEQYF
TRBV2,TRBJ1-2,-,-,TGTGCCAGCACTCCTCCACAGGCGAAGGTTGGCTACACCTTC,CASTPPQAKVGYTF
TRBV27,TRBJ1-2,TRBD1,-,TGTGCCAGCAGTCCACAGGGGGAAAACTATGGCTACACCTTC,CASSPQGENYGYTF
TRBV5-1,TRBJ2-2,TRBD2,-,TGCGCCAGCAGCTTGGCGGGGCTAGCGGGAGGGCCGAACACCGGGGAGCTGTTTTTT,CASSLAGLAGGPNTGELFF
TRBV13,TRBJ2-1,TRBD1,once,TGTGCCAGCAGCTCCTGGACAGGATCTTACAATGAGCAGTTCTTC,CASSSWTGSYNEQFF
TRBV7-2,TRBJ1-5,-,-,TGTGCCAGCAGCGGGGGACGGAGCAATCAGCCCCAGCATTTT,CASSGGRSNQPQHF
TRBV5-1,TRBJ2-1,TRBD2,-,TGCGCCAGCAGCTCTACAAGCGGGAGGGCCCTTTACAATGAGCAGTTCTTC,CASSSTSGRALYNEQFF
TRBV9,TRBJ1-1,-,-,TGTGCCAGCAGCGCCACCGGGACCCGAAACACTGAAGCTTTCTTT,CASSATGTRNTEAFF
TRBV28,TRBJ2-3,TRBD1,-,TGTGCCAGCAGTTTTCCACTACTCTCCGGGACAGGCACAGATACGCAGTATTTT,CASSFPLLSGTGTDTQYF
TRBV10-2,TRBJ1-2,-,-,TGCGCCAGCAGTGGACATCTTAACTATGGCTACACCTTC,CASSGHLNYGYTF
TRBV27,TRBJ2-7,-,-,TGTGCCAGCAGTTCGGGGGACAGCTTTTTTTACGAGCAGTACTTC,CASSSGDSFFYEQYF
TRBV5-4,TRBJ2-3,TRBD1,-,TGTGCCAGCAGAAGGACAGGGGGCCCCCTCACAGATACGCAGTATTTT,CASRRTGGPLTDTQYF
TRBV18,TRBJ2-3,-,-,TGTGCCAGCTCACCACTAGGCACAGATACGCAGTATTTT,CASSPLGTDTQYF
TRBV6-5,TRBJ2-7,TRBD2,-,TGTGCCAGCAGTTCCTCGGGACTAGCGGATTCCTACGAGCAGTACTTC,CASSSSGLADSYEQYF
TRBV6-1,TRBJ1-2,TRBD1,-,TGTGCCAGCAGTCTAGACAGGGTCGGGTATGGCTACACCTTC,CASSLDRVGYGYTF
TRBV6-1,TRBJ1-3,-,-,TGTGCCAGCAGTGAGTTGCCGCACTCTGGAAACACCATATATTTT,CASSELPHSGNTIYF
TRBV2,TRBJ2-7,-,-,TGTGCCAGCAGCAGAGACGGGACACCTCCCTACGAGCAGTACTTC,CASSRDGTPPYEQYF
TRBV6-5,TRBJ1-1,-,-,TGTGCCAGCGGGGGACCTCAGAGGACGGAAGCTTTCTTT,CASGGPQRTEAFF
TRBV28,TRBJ1-2,-,-,TGTGCCAGCAGTTTCCGGTCAGGGGCTCAGTCTGGCTACACCTTC,CASSFRSGAQSGYTF
TRBV10-3,TRBJ2-1,-,-,TGTGCCATCAGTGAGTCGGGGGATGGATGGGAGCAGTTCTTC,CAISESGDGWEQFF
TRBV7-9,TRBJ2-7,-,once,TGTGCCAGCAGCCAAGGGGCCGGGGGGCTAGGCTACGAGCAGTACTTC,CASSQGAGGLGYEQYF
TRBV7-2,TRBJ2-2,-,-,TGTGCCAGCAGCTTAGGGTGGTTCTATAACACCGGGGAGCTGTTTTTT,CASSLGWFYNTGELFF
TRBV28,TRBJ1-3,-,-,TGTGCCAGCAGTTTGACAGTCCCCTCTGGAAACACCATATATTTT,CASSLTVPSGNTIYF
TRBV7-3,TRBJ2-3,TRBD2,-,TGTGCCAGCAGCCAACTAGCGGGAGTGGTAGATACGCAGTATTTT,CASSQLAGVVDTQYF
TRBV2,TRBJ1-1,-,-,TGTGCCAGCAGGGGCGGTAACACTGAAGCTTTCTTT,CASRGGNTEAFF
TRBV5-4,TRBJ1-4,TRBD1,-,TGTGCCAGCAGCTCTAAGTCAGGGGGGACTAATGAAAAACTGTTTTTT,CASSSKSGGTNEKLFF
TRBV4-1,TRBJ2-1,TRBD2,-,TGCGCCAGCAGCCCCGGGACTAGCGGGAGGGCCAATGAGCAGTTCTTC,CASSPGTSGRANEQFF
TRBV5-1,TRBJ2-4,-,-,TGCGCCAGCAGCTTGGTGGCGGACTCCAAAAACATTCAGTACTTC,CASSLVADSKNIQYF
TRBV5-6,TRBJ2-3,-,-,TGTGCCAGCCATATCGGGACAAGCACAGATACGCAGTATTTT,CASHIGTSTDTQYF
TRBV19,TRBJ2-2,-,-,TGTGCCAGTAGTATTCAGGGATCCACCGGGGAGCTGTTTTTT,CASSIQGSTGELFF
TRBV10-2,TRBJ1-5,TRBD1,once,TGCGCCAGCAGTGAGACAGGGGGTCGGAATCAGCCCCAGCATTTT,CASSETGGRNQPQHF
TRBV6-5,TRBJ2-3,TRBD2,-,TGTGCCAGCAGAACAAGCGGGGTCAGCACAGATACGCAGTATTTT,CASRTSGVSTDTQYF
TRBV5-1,TRBJ2-1,-,-,TGCGCCAGCAGCTCCCTGGGCGGGAAGACCAATGAGCAGTTCTTC,CASSSLGGKTNEQFF
TRBV6-1,TRBJ2-7,-,-,TGTGCCAGCAGTGGACTTTGGGGGGCGACCTACGAGCAGTACTTC,CASSGLWGATYEQYF
TRBV9,TRBJ2-1,TRBD2,-,TGTGCCAGCAGCCGGGGGCTAGCGGGAGTGAGTAGTCAGTTCTTC,CASSRGLAGVSSQFF
TRBV5-1,TRBJ2-3,-,-,TGCGCCAGCAGCTTGGAGGCATTAGATACGCAGTATTTT,CASSLEALDTQYF
TRBV2,TRBJ2-3,-,once,TGTGCCAGCAGTGATGGGGCGGCTAGCACAGATACGCAGTATTTT,CASSDGAASTDTQYF
TRBV25-1,TRBJ2-7,TRBD1,-,TGTGCCAGCAGTTCACAGGGGTACGAGCAGTACTTC,CASSSQGYEQYF
TRBV6-6,TRBJ2-7,-,-,TGTGCCAGTTCGCCCCAACCCGGAGGCTCCTACGAGCAGTACTTC,CASSPQPGGSYEQYF
TRBV5-8,TRBJ1-1,TRBD1,-,TGTGCCAGCAGCGCCGCCGGGAGACCTGACAGGGGGCGATTCGGTACTGAAGCTTTCTTT,CASSAAGRPDRGRFGTEAFF
TRBV5-5,TRBJ1-1,-,-,TGTGCCAGCAGCTTGAACGGGAGGGGAGCTTTCTTT,CASSLNGRGAFF
TRBV28,TRBJ2-3,-,-,TGTGCCAGCAGTTACTCGCCGACTAGAACATACACAGATACGCAGTATTTT,CASSYSPTRTYTDTQYF